Shown below are 32 T cell receptor beta chains from a single sample sequenced in a study of Graves' ophthalmopathy and Graves' hyperthyroidism. Researchers took RNA transcripts and amplified TCR beta CDR3 regions from them. The authors performed first-round RT-PCR with HTBI primers and then a second-round multiplex PCR. TCRdb reprocessed the multiplex PCR reads via MiXCR and lists one record per CDR3 protein. Of fewer than 650,000 distinct CDR3 sequences in the sample, 22% were seen once. The sequenced material came from peripheral blood. Every receptor here comes from a young woman with stable Graves' hyperthyroidism. Some clones in this sample may be carry-over from other donors' samples.

The chain uses TRBV28 and TRBJ2-7, with TRBD2 as a possible D gene (5 bases). The CDR3 has 15 residues. V gave up 6 bases and J gave up 6 bases, with 21 bases separating them. Germline CDR1 is MDHEN and CDR2 is SYDVKM. The CDR3 coding sequence is TGTGCCAGCAGCCTGAACCCGGGATATGAGCGCGAGCAGTACTTC. Protein: CASSLNPGYEREQYF.

This clonotype has only a few counts. The CDR3 is CASSIGASGADTQYF. CDR3 sequence (DNA): TGTGCCAGCAGTATTGGGGCTAGCGGGGCAGATACGCAGTATTTT. The rearrangement links TRBV27 to TRBJ2-3; 9 nucleotides match TRBD2. Germline V gives CDR1 MNHEY, CDR2 SMNVEV (reference sequence). The ends lost 5 bases at V and 4 bases at J; junction bases unmatched: 7. The CDR3 spans 15 residues.

This chain joins TRBV27 and TRBJ1-1; D is perhaps TRBD1 (6 bases). Trimming left V 7 bases short and J 3 bases short, with 9 bases between. Germline V gives CDR1 MNHEY, CDR2 SMNVEV (reference sequence). CDR3 length: 12 amino acids. CDR3 protein: CASKDSYTEAFF. In DNA form, the CDR3 reads TGTGCCAGCAAGGACAGCTACACTGAAGCTTTCTTT.

This clonotype was observed many times. The chain carries TRBV5-5 and TRBJ2-7; maybe TRBD2 (5 bases). The CDR3 length is 12 residues. Looked up from germline, CDR1 is SGHKS and CDR2 is YYEKEE (reference sequence). With 4 bases removed from V and 7 bases from J, the gap between germline ends came to 12 bases. The CDR3 sequence is CASSLDLWEQYF. The DNA for the CDR3 is TGTGCCAGCAGCCTGGACTTGTGGGAGCAGTACTTC.

This clonotype turned up a few times. This chain joins TRBV19 and TRBJ2-6; D possibly corresponds to TRBD1 (5 bases). The V and J ends lost 4 bases and 0 bases respectively, with 7 bases between them. This CDR3 is built from 15 residues. Germline V lookup: CDR1 LNHDA, CDR2 SQIVND (reference sequence). The CDR3 loop is CASSTDSSGANVLTF. CDR3 sequence (DNA): TGTGCCAGTAGTACTGACAGCTCTGGGGCCAACGTCCTGACTTTC. Combining the CDR3 with reference TRBV19 and TRBJ2-6 gives the whole variable domain DGGITQSPKYLFRKEGQNVTLSCEQNLNHDAMYWYRQDPGQGLRLIYYSQIVNDFQKGDIAEGYSVSREKKESFPLTVTSAQKNPTAFYLCASSTDSSGANVLTFGAGSRLTVL.

This clonotype was seen repeatedly, ten times or more. J is TRBJ1-2 and V is TRBV10-3; possible D gene TRBD1, 6 bases. The V gene lost 2 bases and the J gene lost 7 bases, with 11 bases spanning the gap. The CDR3 length is 13 residues. Per germline, CDR1 ENHRY and CDR2 SYGVKD. In DNA form, the CDR3 reads TGTGCCATCAGTGAGGGGGGGGCGCGTGGCTACACCTTC. It translates to CAISEGGARGYTF.

Many counts were recorded for this clonotype. CDR3 protein: CASRNGGGSNYGYTF. The CDR3 nucleotides read TGTGCCAGCAGAAACGGGGGGGGCAGTAACTATGGCTACACCTTC. This chain connects TRBV6-2 or TRBV6-3 to TRBJ1-2, with D possibly being TRBD1 (6 bases). The CDR3 totals 15 residues. The V end lost 6 bases, the J end lost 1 base, and 15 bases lay between the germline ends. CDR1 is MNHEY and CDR2 is SVGEGT in the germline V gene.

A note on this clonotype: Just one base apart from a much larger clone, this may be a read error. The CDR3 DNA reads as TGTGCCAGCAGTCAGGTCCTGGGACACAATTCGGGCGAGGAGTACTTC. Its protein is CASSQVLGHNSGEEYF. V and J are TRBV11-2 and TRBJ2-7; maybe TRBD1 (6 bases). Germline V gives CDR1 SGHAT, CDR2 FQNNGV. CDR3 length equals 16 residues.

This clonotype was seen ten or more times. This chain links TRBV6-1 with TRBJ1-1; TRBD1 agrees at 11 bases. Germline V lookup: CDR1 MNHNS, CDR2 SASEGT. J lost 4 bases, V lost 2 bases, and 12 bases had no gene match. This CDR3 region has 18 residues. Written as DNA, the CDR3 is TGTGCCAGCAGTGAAAGGGCCCCAGGGACAGGGGGGTCCACTGAAGCTTTCTTT. Its translation: CASSERAPGTGGSTEAFF.

This clonotype was seen ten or more times. V usage is TRBV27 and J usage is TRBJ2-7, with 7 positions matching TRBD1. The CDR3 has 14 amino acids. V dropped 5 bases and J dropped 3; count of bases not matched to a gene: 7. Germline CDR1 is MNHEY and CDR2 is SMNVEV (reference sequence). The CDR3 region has the DNA TGTGCCAGCAGTCTACAGGGGAAAAACTACGAGCAGTACTTC. Translated: CASSLQGKNYEQYF.

This clonotype appeared many times. V gene TRBV28 combines with J gene TRBJ2-7; tentatively, D is TRBD2 (5 bases). Germline V gene sequence: CDR1 MDHEN, CDR2 SYDVKM. The V end was cut by 3 bases, the J end by 3 bases, with 12 bases between. The CDR3 covers 14 residues. The DNA of the CDR3 is TGTGCCAGCAGTTTCCCCGGGGTCCGCTACGAGCAGTACTTC. It codes for CASSFPGVRYEQYF.

This clonotype was detected many times. The chain is built from TRBV6-1 and TRBJ2-4; D is perhaps TRBD1 (5 bases). The germline CDR1 and CDR2 sequences are MNHNS and SASEGT. Trimming took 9 bases from V and 1 from J, leaving 13 bases between them. CDR3 length: 14 amino acids. This chain's CDR3 is CARSVTDAKNIQYF. The CDR3 DNA follows: TGTGCCAGATCAGTGACAGATGCCAAAAACATTCAGTACTTC.

V gene TRBV2 combines with J gene TRBJ1-5, with D unclear. V was pared by 4 bases and J by 5 bases, with 12 bases between. The CDR3 is 14 amino acids. Germline V gene data show CDR1 as SNHLY and CDR2 as FYNNEI. For the CDR3, the DNA is TGTGCCAGCAGTGTATTCGGGGAACATCAGCCCCAGCATTTT. It yields the protein CASSVFGEHQPQHF. Using reference TRBV2 and TRBJ1-5 for the parts outside the CDR3, the full variable domain is EPEVTQTPSHQVTQMGQEVILRCVPISNHLYFYWYRQILGQKVEFLVSFYNNEISEKSEIFDDQFSVERPDGSNFTLKIRSTKLEDSAMYFCASSVFGEHQPQHFGDGTRLSIL.

CDR3 in amino acids: CASSQPLGEQYF. CDR3 bases: TGTGCCAGCAGCCAACCCCTGGGGGAGCAGTACTTC. The rearrangement joins TRBV3-1 to TRBJ2-7; D gene unclear. This CDR3 contains 12 residues. The ends were cut back, 2 bases at V and 7 bases at J, with 9 bases in the middle. Germline V lookup: CDR1 LGHDT, CDR2 YNNKEL (reference sequence).

CDR3 sequence (DNA): TGTGCCATCGGGGGGCACGACACTGAAGCTTTCTTT. It is translated as CAIGGHDTEAFF. The rearrangement links TRBV28 to TRBJ1-1; tentatively, D is TRBD1 (6 bases). Germline CDR1 reads MDHEN; CDR2 reads SYDVKM. This CDR3 comprises 12 residues. Trimming removed 10 bases at V and 3 bases at J, with 12 bases between. Using reference TRBV28 and TRBJ1-1 for the parts outside the CDR3, the full variable domain is DVKVTQSSRYLVKRTGEKVFLECVQDMDHENMFWYRQDPGLGLRLIYFSYDVKMKEKGDIPEGYSVSREKKERFSLILESASTNQTSMYLCAIGGHDTEAFFGQGTRLTVV.

CDR3 coding DNA: TGTGCCAGCAAGACGGAAAGTTACACCATATATTTT. This gives the protein CASKTESYTIYF. The V call is TRBV6-1, the J call TRBJ1-3; the D is unclear. The V end lost 7 bases, the J end lost 8 bases, and 12 bases lay between the germline ends. The CDR3 consists of 12 residues. CDR1 is MNHNS, CDR2 SASEGT, per germline.

Points on this clonotype: A read error may produce the germline difference seen at one junction end. The chain carries TRBV6-2 or TRBV6-3 and TRBJ2-7; possible D gene TRBD1, 5 bases. The CDR3 is made up of 13 amino acids. The germline V gene encodes CDR1 MNHEY and CDR2 SVGEGT. CDR3 nucleotide sequence: TGTGTCAGCAGCCAAGGTAGGGGTGGCGAGCAGTACTTC. Residues: CVSSQGRGGEQYF.

The chain couples TRBV7-8 to TRBJ2-7, with 11 nucleotides matching TRBD1. V shed 3 bases, J shed 6 bases, and the junction held 4 bases outside the gene matches. This CDR3 spans 14 amino acids. Per the germline V gene, CDR1 is SGHVS and CDR2 is FQNEAQ. The CDR3 loop reads CASSLDRGQGEQYF. The CDR3, as DNA: TGTGCCAGCAGCTTGGACAGGGGGCAGGGCGAGCAGTACTTC.

This sequence joins TRBV2 and TRBJ2-5; 9 nucleotides align to TRBD2. This CDR3 has 15 residues. The J segment lost 4 bases and the V segment lost 3 bases, leaving 6 bases of the junction unmatched. Germline V gives CDR1 SNHLY, CDR2 FYNNEI. CDR3 coding DNA: TGTGCCAGCAGTGACGGCGGGGGGGCAGCAGAGACCCAGTACTTC. Protein product: CASSDGGGAAETQYF.

V is TRBV6-5 and J is TRBJ2-7; D not resolved. The germline V gene encodes CDR1 MNHEY and CDR2 SVGAGI. This CDR3 contains 13 residues. V lost 4 bases to trimming and J lost 7 bases, with 14 bases between them. CDR3 DNA: TGTGCCAGCAGTTCCGGGCCCGGAGTAGAGCAGTACTTC. Its translation: CASSSGPGVEQYF.

This clonotype has a count of ten or more. The V gene is TRBV20-1, the J gene TRBJ2-7; D not resolved. The CDR3 spans 10 residues. Germline V gene data show CDR1 as DFQATT and CDR2 as SNEGSKA (reference sequence). The CDR3 nucleotides read TGCAGCCCAAAAGGAGACGAGCAGTACTTC. It encodes CSPKGDEQYF.

This clonotype occurred many times. V usage is TRBV20-1 and J usage is TRBJ1-1, with TRBD1 as a possible D gene (5 bases). V gave up 6 bases and J gave up 8 bases, with 13 bases separating them. CDR1 is DFQATT and CDR2 is SNEGSKA in the germline V gene (reference sequence). The CDR3 runs 11 residues. The CDR3 DNA follows: TGCAGTGCCCGCAGGGTTTTGGAAGCTTTCTTT. Residues: CSARRVLEAFF.

This clonotype has ten or more counts. In nucleotides, the CDR3 is TGTGCCAGCATCATCACGGGAGGCCACTACGAGCAGTACTTC. This codes for CASIITGGHYEQYF. This chain uses TRBV6-1 with TRBJ2-7; 7 bases align to TRBD2. The V gene end was trimmed by 7 bases and the J gene end by 3 bases; junction bases not matched to a gene: 9. The CDR3 has 14 amino acids. The germline V gene has CDR1 MNHNS and CDR2 SASEGT.

This clonotype appeared many times. The CDR3: CASSNPWTSGNTGELFF. Written as DNA, the CDR3 is TGTGCCAGCAGTAACCCCTGGACTAGCGGGAACACCGGGGAGCTGTTTTTT. The V gene is TRBV6-2 or TRBV6-3, the J gene TRBJ2-2; 10 nucleotides agree with TRBD2. The germline V gene has CDR1 MNHEY and CDR2 SVGEGT. The CDR3 is 17 residues long. J was trimmed by 1 base and V by 5 bases; bases with no gene match: 7.

This clonotype was counted many times. The rearrangement uses TRBV6-5 and TRBJ1-1; the D gene is possibly TRBD1 (5 bases). The length of the CDR3 is 15 residues. V lost 0 bases, J lost 9 bases, and 17 bases lay in between. Germline values: CDR1 MNHEY, CDR2 SVGAGI. CDR3 sequence reads: CASSYSGAAVNKAFF. The CDR3 coding sequence is TGTGCCAGCAGTTACTCTGGGGCAGCAGTAAATAAAGCTTTCTTT.

This clonotype came up many times. This chain links TRBV12-3 or TRBV12-4 with TRBJ2-5; D tentatively fits TRBD1 or TRBD2 (5 bases each). CDR3 length: 13 residues. Trimming took 2 bases from V and 9 from J, leaving 13 bases between them. The CDR3 DNA reads as TGTGCCAGCAGTTTACGGGCCCTGGGGGCCCAGTACTTC. It specifies CASSLRALGAQYF.

This clonotype was counted at least ten times. The J gene is TRBJ1-3, the V gene TRBV27; no clear D. V shed 5 bases and J shed 0 bases, with 11 bases lying between them. Germline CDR1 and CDR2: MNHEY and SMNVEV (reference sequence). CDR3 size: 15 residues. CDR3 sequence: CASSPRSHSGNTIYF. For the CDR3, the DNA is TGTGCCAGCAGTCCCCGCAGCCACTCTGGAAACACCATATATTTT.

The J gene is TRBJ1-5, the V gene TRBV7-2, with 7 bases fitting TRBD1. Germline V gene sequence: CDR1 SGHTA, CDR2 FQGNSA. With 3 bases clipped from V and 3 bases from J, the junction kept 5 bases outside the gene matches. The CDR3 sequence is 15 residues long. As DNA, the CDR3 is TGTGCCAGCAGCTTTAAAGGGGGCCTCAATCAGCCCCAGCATTTT. Translated: CASSFKGGLNQPQHF.

Many counts were recorded for this clonotype. V and J are TRBV15 and TRBJ2-7; 8 bases agree with TRBD1. Germline-derived CDR1 and CDR2 are LNHNV and YYDKDF (reference sequence). This CDR3 has 15 residues. With 0 bases clipped from V and 0 bases from J, the junction kept 1 base outside the gene matches. The DNA of the CDR3 is TGTGCCACCAGCAGAGAGGGACAGGCCTCCTACGAGCAGTACTTC. This codes for CATSREGQASYEQYF.

At least ten counts were recorded for this clonotype. V is TRBV6-4 and J is TRBJ1-2, with 8 bases lining up with TRBD1. With 2 bases clipped from V and 5 bases from J, the junction kept 10 bases outside the gene matches. CDR1 is MRHNA, CDR2 SNTAGT, per germline. This CDR3 is 16 amino acids long. In DNA form, the CDR3 reads TGTGCCAGCAGTGACCACCTCTCAGGGGGCGCATATGGCTACACCTTC. It encodes CASSDHLSGGAYGYTF.

This rearrangement joins TRBV12-3 or TRBV12-4 to TRBJ2-7, with D possibly being TRBD1 (6 bases). The CDR3 runs 14 residues. The V gene lost 6 bases and the J gene lost 1 base, with 13 bases spanning the gap. The CDR3: CASRPTGFSYEQYF. In nucleotides, the CDR3 is TGTGCCAGCAGGCCGACAGGTTTTTCCTACGAGCAGTACTTC.

This clonotype occurred a few times. The gene calls are TRBV5-1 and TRBJ1-2; D gene unclear. Germline lookup yields CDR1 SGHRS and CDR2 YFSETQ. V lost 0 bases, J lost 3 bases, and 12 bases lay in between. CDR3 size: 15 residues. The CDR3 reads CASSLEPGVDYGYTF. The CDR3 DNA follows: TGCGCCAGCAGCTTGGAGCCTGGGGTCGACTATGGCTACACCTTC.